This T cell receptor beta chain was found in a study of T-cell memory formation after mild COVID-19. TCRdb called the 5' RACE reads again in MiXCR, with one record for every CDR3 protein. Here the sample spans around 410,000 distinct CDR3 sequences, 20% to 30% being singletons. There are a few counts of this clonotype. The antigen remains unidentified. Study-level findings and limits: CD4/CD8 balance characterized clones contracting day 15 to 85, and CD4+ skew characterized later expanders.

This receptor was identified in an adult woman who had mild COVID-19 (a few samples of this study predate the infection). Cell type and time point are not known. Sequenced: PBMCs or a T cell subset sorted from them (not recorded which).

The CDR3 DNA reads TGCAGTGCCCCCACTCTAGCGGGATTGGGCAATGAGCAGTTCTTC. Its protein product is CSAPTLAGLGNEQFF. The gene calls are TRBV20-1 and TRBJ2-1; 9 positions agree with TRBD2. The V and J ends lost 6 bases and 6 bases, in that order; junction bases with no gene match: 12. Per germline, CDR1 DFQATT and CDR2 SNEGSKA (reference sequence). The CDR3 has 15 amino acids.